Shown below are 3 T cell receptor beta chains from a single sample sequenced in a study of cytomegalovirus exposure and HLA in healthy donors. PCR used 60 Vbeta primers and 13 Jbeta primers. Data came from immunoSEQ multiplex PCR; TCRdb stores just in-frame clones and leaves some out. Among 150,000 to 250,000 clones, roughly 79% were seen once, and the ten largest hold approximately 2%. The sequenced sample was PBMCs. These receptors were obtained from a man aged 25 to 40 in good health and CMV-seronegative.

The rearrangement uses TRBV6-4 and TRBJ2-5; 7 bases line up with TRBD2. This CDR3 is built from 13 residues. The J segment lost 7 bases and the V segment lost 4 bases, leaving 6 bases of the junction unmatched. Germline lookup yields CDR1 MRHNA and CDR2 SNTAGT. CDR3 nucleotides: TGTGCCAGCAGTGTGGAGGGCGGGGGGACCCAGTACTTC. Translation gives CASSVEGGGTQYF.

This chain uses TRBV4-1 with TRBJ2-3, with D possibly being TRBD2 (6 bases). V was clipped by 1 base and J by 4 bases, with 21 bases between them. The germline V gene has CDR1 MGHRA and CDR2 YSYEKL. This CDR3 contains 18 residues. This CDR3 is CASSQGPAGLRIADTQYF. The CDR3, as DNA: TGCGCCAGCAGCCAAGGCCCAGCGGGCCTAAGGATCGCAGATACGCAGTATTTT.

This rearrangement joins TRBV7-2 to TRBJ2-2, with D perhaps TRBD2 (5 bases). The CDR3 extends over 16 amino acids. With 1 base removed from V and 4 bases from J, the gap between germline ends came to 13 bases. Germline V gives CDR1 SGHTA, CDR2 FQGNSA. This CDR3 is CASSLEVGSITGELFF. The CDR3 DNA is TGTGCCAGCAGCTTAGAAGTAGGGAGTATCACCGGGGAGCTGTTTTTT.